The 24 T cell receptor beta chains presented below share a single source sample, sequenced in a study of coeliac disease. The study, taken as a whole, reports: In active celiac disease, intraepithelial and lamina propria TRB and TRG repertoires were less clonal than controls.

The antigens these receptors bind are not known. Clones were sequenced by immunoSEQ multiplex PCR, and TCRdb holds only the in-frame ones, with some missing. The sample holds 3,600 or so clones; roughly 68% are singletons and the top ten take more than 5%. The source material was intraepithelial lymphocytes from the gut. The receptors come from a woman aged 55-70 years with active celiac disease.

The chain recombines TRBV9 with TRBJ1-1, with unresolved D. V lost 0 bases and J lost 0, with 12 bases in between. Germline loops: CDR1 SGDLS, CDR2 YYNGEE. This CDR3 spans 16 amino acids. Here the CDR3 reads CASSVGLGSLNTEAFF. CDR3 coding DNA: TGTGCCAGCAGCGTAGGTCTTGGTAGTCTGAACACTGAAGCTTTCTTT.

The chain links TRBV27 to TRBJ2-2; 12 nucleotides match TRBD2. The CDR3 runs to 22 residues. Germline CDR1 and CDR2: MNHEY and SMNVEV (reference sequence). V gave up 6 bases and J gave up 7 bases; unmatched junction bases: 27. CDR3 residues: CASSPTSTGGRLAGEGGGELFF. The CDR3 nucleotides are TGTGCCAGCAGCCCCACCAGCACAGGGGGCCGACTAGCGGGAGAAGGAGGCGGGGAGCTGTTTTTT.

This chain links TRBV4-2 with TRBJ1-4; possibly TRBD1 for D (5 bases). Germline lookup yields CDR1 LGHNA and CDR2 YNFKEQ. This CDR3 is 17 amino acids long. V was trimmed by 1 base and J by 4 bases, leaving 16 bases between them. The CDR3 here is CASSQVVQGAYNEKLFF. The CDR3 DNA sequence: TGTGCCAGCAGCCAAGTTGTCCAGGGCGCTTATAATGAAAAACTGTTTTTT.

The chain is built from TRBV15 and TRBJ1-2; TRBD1 agrees at 9 bases. Per germline, CDR1 LNHNV and CDR2 YYDKDF (reference sequence). The CDR3 runs to 15 residues. Germline trimming cut 4 bases from V and 3 bases from J; bases unmatched to any gene: 6. The CDR3 loop reads CATSTNRGQDYGYTF. CDR3 bases: TGTGCCACCAGCACCAACAGGGGGCAAGACTATGGCTACACCTTC.

In this sample, this clone turned up a few times. This chain joins TRBV6-9 and TRBJ2-7, with 7 bases identical to TRBD2. CDR3 length equals 14 residues. Germline V CDR1 and CDR2: MNHGY, SVAAGI. Trimming removed 5 bases from V and 5 bases from J; junction bases left unmatched: 9. The CDR3 DNA is TGTGCCAGCAGTCCCTGGCGGGAGATCCACGAGCAGTACTTC. Encoded protein: CASSPWREIHEQYF.

In this sample, this clone turned up a few times. The chain employs TRBV18 and TRBJ2-7; no definite D call. CDR1 and CDR2 (germline): KGHSH, LQKENI. Trimming left V 3 bases short and J 3 bases short, with 21 bases between. CDR3 length: 17 amino acids. The CDR3 nucleotides are TGTGCCAGCTCACCCCTCGCGGCCCCGCACTTTCACTACGAGCAGTACTTC. It encodes CASSPLAAPHFHYEQYF.

The chain links TRBV4-2 to TRBJ2-2; 10 bases fit TRBD2. This CDR3 is built from 16 residues. Germline V gene sequence: CDR1 LGHNA, CDR2 YNFKEQ. V was clipped by 4 bases and J by 7 bases; unmatched bases: 9. The CDR3 nucleotides read TGTGCCAGCAGCCCTATAAGCGGGGGGGGTTTCGGGGAGCTGTTTTTT. Its protein product is CASSPISGGGFGELFF.

This clone was seen once. This chain connects TRBV19 to TRBJ2-5; no firm D call. CDR1 LNHDA and CDR2 SQIVND come from the germline V gene (reference sequence). The CDR3 extends over 14 amino acids. V lost 2 bases, J lost 2 bases, and 9 bases lay in between. CDR3 residues: CASSISGPQETQYF. In DNA form, the CDR3 reads TGTGCCAGTAGTATATCAGGTCCGCAAGAGACCCAGTACTTC.

Note on this clone: Without the conserved terminal phenylalanine or tryptophan, this CDR3 likely stems from a read error. This sequence joins TRBV27 and TRBJ1-2, with TRBD1 as a possible D gene (5 bases). The ends were cut back, 4 bases at V and 3 bases at J, with 21 bases in the middle. CDR3 length: 17 residues. Germline V gene sequence: CDR1 MNHEY, CDR2 SMNVEV (reference sequence). The CDR3 DNA sequence: TGTGCCAGCAGTTCCGCAGCCTTTCCGGGGGGGGACTATGGCTACACCCTC. Translation: CASSSAAFPGGDYGYTL.

This clone was observed a few times. This chain connects TRBV28 to TRBJ2-7; D remains unclear. V was cut by 6 bases and J by 5 bases, with 11 bases left in between. CDR3 size: 12 residues. Germline V CDR1 and CDR2: MDHEN, SYDVKM. In DNA form, the CDR3 reads TGTGCCAGCAGATCGTTTCTTAACGAGCAGTACTTC. It is translated as CASRSFLNEQYF. The full variable domain, completed using reference TRBV28 and TRBJ2-7, is DVKVTQSSRYLVKRTGEKVFLECVQDMDHENMFWYRQDPGLGLRLIYFSYDVKMKEKGDIPEGYSVSREKKERFSLILESASTNQTSMYLCASRSFLNEQYFGPGTRLTVT.

V is TRBV4-3 and J is TRBJ2-7, with D uncertain. CDR3 length: 14 residues. V was clipped by 1 base and J by 2 bases, with 9 bases between them. Germline V CDR1 and CDR2: LGHNA, YSLEER. In nucleotides, the CDR3 is TGCGCCAGCAGCCAAGCTCTGTATACCTACGAGCAGTACTTC. It is translated as CASSQALYTYEQYF.

This chain joins TRBV5-5 and TRBJ2-4, with a weak D call TRBD1 (5 bases). Between the trimmed V and J ends, which lost 0 bases and 5 bases, there was a span of 9 bases. Germline V CDR1 and CDR2: SGHKS, YYEKEE (reference sequence). There are 14 residues in the CDR3. CDR3 bases: TGTGCCAGCAGCTTGGGTGTGACAGAAAACATTCAGTACTTC. It yields the protein CASSLGVTENIQYF.

This clone has more than one count but fewer than ten. CDR3 loop: CASSLGDRGTYNEQFF. Written as DNA, the CDR3 is TGTGCCAGCAGTTTAGGGGACAGGGGGACCTACAATGAGCAGTTCTTC. This sequence joins TRBV27 and TRBJ2-1; TRBD1 agrees at 11 bases. Germline CDR1 is MNHEY and CDR2 is SMNVEV (reference sequence). There are 16 residues in the CDR3. The V gene end was trimmed by 2 bases and the J gene end by 2 bases; junction bases not matched to a gene: 2.

The chain employs TRBV27 and TRBJ2-1; 9 nucleotides agree with TRBD2. CDR1 is MNHEY and CDR2 is SMNVEV in the germline V gene (reference sequence). V lost 3 bases, J lost 7 bases, and 7 bases stayed unmatched. The CDR3 consists of 15 residues. CDR3 nucleotide sequence: TGTGCCAGCAGTTTTAACAGCGGGGGGTGGAATGAGCAGTTCTTC. This encodes CASSFNSGGWNEQFF.

CDR3 region: CASSLEGVNTIYF. CDR3 sequence (DNA): TGTGCCAGCAGCCTAGAGGGGGTGAACACCATATATTTT. The genes are TRBV9 and TRBJ1-3, with D possibly being TRBD1 (6 bases). This CDR3 is built from 13 residues. The V end was cut by 4 bases, the J end by 7 bases, with 12 bases between. The germline gives CDR1 SGDLS, CDR2 YYNGEE.

This chain connects TRBV4-2 to TRBJ2-5; tentative D call: TRBD2 (6 bases). The CDR3 consists of 15 residues. Trimming left V 3 bases short and J 0 bases short, with 11 bases between. Germline CDR1 is LGHNA and CDR2 is YNFKEQ. Here the CDR3 reads CASSQGGRNQETQYF. The CDR3 bases are TGTGCCAGCAGCCAGGGGGGACGGAACCAAGAGACCCAGTACTTC.

DNA for the CDR3: TGTGCCAGCAGTCCCACAGGGGGCCGTTTTGCCGAAGCTTTCTTT. It translates to CASSPTGGRFAEAFF. The gene calls are TRBV27 and TRBJ1-1, with TRBD1 identical over 9 bases. Germline CDR1 reads MNHEY; CDR2 reads SMNVEV (reference sequence). The CDR3 has 15 residues. V dropped 5 bases and J dropped 8; count of bases not matched to a gene: 12.

This clone was recorded a few times. This chain links TRBV7-3 with TRBJ2-3; weak D call: TRBD2 (5 bases). CDR1 and CDR2 (germline): SGHTA, FQGTGA. Trimming stripped 4 bases from V and 2 bases from J, with 19 bases between. The CDR3 has 17 amino acids. DNA for the CDR3: TGTGCCAGCAGCTCGGGCTTACTAGTCCCCCACACAGATACGCAGTATTTT. Protein: CASSSGLLVPHTDTQYF.

As concerns this clone: Additional DNA sequences in this sample encode the identical CDR3. V gene TRBV7-2 combines with J gene TRBJ1-6; D possibly corresponds to TRBD1 (6 bases). The V gene's germline CDR1 is SGHTA and CDR2 FQGNSA. V shed 7 bases and J shed 2 bases, with 12 bases lying between them. The CDR3 runs 15 residues. In DNA, the CDR3 is TGTGCCAGCACCAGACAGGCCACCTATAATTCACCCCTCCACTTT. Translation: CASTRQATYNSPLHF.

The chain links TRBV7-2 to TRBJ2-7, with D unresolved. Germline V gene data show CDR1 as SGHTA and CDR2 as FQGNSA. Trimming took 2 bases from V and 2 from J, leaving 10 bases between them. This CDR3 is 14 amino acids long. In nucleotides, the CDR3 is TGTGCCAGCAGCTTAACTTTTTTCACCTACGAGCAGTACTTC. This translates into CASSLTFFTYEQYF.

This chain connects TRBV27 to TRBJ2-7; 11 positions agree with TRBD1. The CDR3 runs 16 residues. V was pared by 0 bases and J by 3 bases, with 4 bases of the junction left unmatched. Germline CDR1 and CDR2: MNHEY and SMNVEV (reference sequence). CDR3 loop: CASSLSRTGGFYEQYF. In DNA, the CDR3 is TGTGCCAGCAGTTTATCGAGGACAGGGGGCTTCTACGAGCAGTACTTC.

The chain combines TRBV27 with TRBJ1-5; 7 nucleotides agree with TRBD1. CDR1 and CDR2 from the germline V gene are MNHEY and SMNVEV (reference sequence). The CDR3 totals 14 residues. V shed 5 bases, J shed 6 bases, and the junction held 7 bases outside the gene matches. The CDR3 protein is CASSRWTGGQPQHF. The CDR3 DNA reads TGTGCCAGCAGTCGATGGACAGGCGGTCAGCCCCAGCATTTT.

CDR3 bases: TGTGCCAGCAGCAGGACAGGAACCTACGAGCAGTACTTC. It yields the protein CASSRTGTYEQYF. V is TRBV6-1 and J is TRBJ2-7; 7 bases fit TRBD1. The V gene end was trimmed by 6 bases and the J gene end by 2 bases; junction bases not matched to a gene: 4. The CDR3 consists of 13 residues. Germline V gene lookup returns CDR1 MNHNS and CDR2 SASEGT.

The J gene is TRBJ2-2, the V gene TRBV27; D gene uncertain. Germline CDR1 and CDR2: MNHEY and SMNVEV (reference sequence). V was pared by 6 bases and J by 6 bases, with 14 bases between. The CDR3 sequence is 14 residues long. The CDR3 coding sequence is TGTGCCAGCAGCCCTAATATCGGTTCCGGGGAGCTGTTTTTT. This sequence encodes CASSPNIGSGELFF.